One sample yielded the 10 T cell receptor beta chains listed below, sequenced in a study of identical twins. One entry per CDR3 protein results from TCRdb running MiXCR on the 5' RACE reads. The profile shows about 810,000 distinct CDR3 sequences, over 9% of them singletons. This same sample was also part of a study on yellow fever vaccine responses in identical twins.

Sample: PBMCs. All receptors come from a woman between 18 and 29 years old in good health.

The table lists this clonotype with many counts. The chain employs TRBV2 and TRBJ2-1; 13 nucleotides line up with TRBD2. CDR3 length equals 12 residues. V trimming: 6 bases; J trimming: 12 bases; junction bases outside the gene matches: 2. Germline V CDR1 and CDR2: SNHLY, FYNNEI. The CDR3, as DNA: TGTGCCAGCAGGGGGACTAGCGGGGCGCAGTTCTTC. Amino acids: CASRGTSGAQFF.

The table lists this clonotype with a few counts. The chain carries TRBV5-6 and TRBJ1-1, with a possible D match to TRBD1 (6 bases). Trimming took 2 bases from V and 0 from J, leaving 11 bases between them. CDR1 and CDR2 from the germline V gene are SGHDT and YYEEEE. This CDR3 is built from 15 residues. CDR3 sequence reads: CASSLQGRLNTEAFF. DNA of the CDR3: TGTGCCAGCAGCTTACAGGGAAGACTGAACACTGAAGCTTTCTTT.

The V and J genes are TRBV9 and TRBJ2-1, with D tentatively TRBD2 (6 bases). CDR1 and CDR2 from the germline V gene are SGDLS and YYNGEE. The CDR3 extends over 15 amino acids. V was cut by 4 bases and J by 7 bases, with 18 bases left in between. The CDR3 DNA is TGTGCCAGCAGCTCCTCCCGGGACTTTTCTAATGAGCAGTTCTTC. Its protein product is CASSSSRDFSNEQFF. Looking up the rest from reference TRBV9 and TRBJ2-1 gives the full variable domain: DSGVTQTPKHLITATGQRVTLRCSPRSGDLSVYWYQQSLDQGLQFLIQYYNGEERAKGNILERFSAQQFPDLHSELNLSSLELGDSALYFCASSSSRDFSNEQFFGPGTRLTVL.

This clonotype has a count of ten or more. The gene calls are TRBV7-9 and TRBJ2-1; D gene ambiguous. The ends were cut back, 1 base at V and 6 bases at J, with 7 bases in the middle. Germline CDR1 reads SEHNR; CDR2 reads FQNEAQ (reference sequence). The CDR3 is 13 amino acids. The chain's CDR3 is CASSLGGINEQFF. CDR3 DNA sequence: TGTGCCAGCAGCTTAGGTGGGATCAATGAGCAGTTCTTC. Variable domain in full (rest from reference TRBV7-9 and TRBJ2-1): DTGVSQNPRHKITKRGQNVTFRCDPISEHNRLYWYRQTLGQGPEFLTYFQNEAQLEKSRLLSDRFSAERPKGSFSTLEIQRTEQGDSAMYLCASSLGGINEQFFGPGTRLTVL.

The V and J genes are TRBV15 and TRBJ2-5; no clear D. Germline V gene lookup returns CDR1 LNHNV and CDR2 YYDKDF (reference sequence). V was clipped by 7 bases and J by 4 bases, with 16 bases between them. The CDR3 totals 14 residues. CDR3 nucleotides: TGTGCCACCAAAGCAGTACCCGGGTCAGAGACCCAGTACTTC. Its protein product is CATKAVPGSETQYF. Full variable domain (rest looked up from reference TRBV15 and TRBJ2-5): DAMVIQNPRYQVTQFGKPVTLSCSQTLNHNVMYWYQQKSSQAPKLLFHYYDKDFNNEADTPDNFQSRRPNTSFCFLDIRSPGLGDTAMYLCATKAVPGSETQYFGPGTRLLVL.

This sequence joins TRBV6-1 and TRBJ2-3, with D unclear. The germline V gene encodes CDR1 MNHNS and CDR2 SASEGT. The CDR3 runs 14 residues. The germline V and J ends were trimmed by 6 bases and 2 bases, with 12 bases remaining between them. The CDR3 loop reads CASRKVQVTDTQYF. The CDR3 DNA sequence: TGTGCCAGCAGGAAAGTCCAAGTCACAGATACGCAGTATTTT.

In this sample, this clonotype turned up a few times. The chain carries TRBV7-3 and TRBJ2-1; TRBD2 aligns across 9 bases. Per the germline V gene, CDR1 is SGHTA and CDR2 is FQGTGA. V lost 5 bases and J lost 7; bases outside the gene matches: 9. The CDR3 spans 15 residues. The CDR3 nucleotides read TGTGCCAGCAGCCCGGCTAGCGGGGAGAGGAATGAGCAGTTCTTC. Encoded protein: CASSPASGERNEQFF.

Only a few counts were recorded for this clonotype. V and J are TRBV20-1 and TRBJ2-5, with D unclear. CDR1 and CDR2 from the germline V gene are DFQATT and SNEGSKA (reference sequence). The V end was cut by 3 bases, the J end by 2 bases, with 7 bases between. CDR3 length equals 12 residues. The CDR3 nucleotides are TGCAGTGCTAGTGGCCTGCAAGAGACCCAGTACTTC. Amino acid sequence: CSASGLQETQYF.

In its sample, this clonotype was seen many times. The chain uses TRBV5-6 and TRBJ1-1; D is ambiguous. V dropped 0 bases and J dropped 0 bases, with 9 bases sitting between them. CDR1 and CDR2 (germline): SGHDT, YYEEEE. CDR3 size: 15 residues. Written as DNA, the CDR3 is TGTGCCAGCAGCTTGGTCGCGGTCCTGAACACTGAAGCTTTCTTT. Translating gives CASSLVAVLNTEAFF. Full variable domain (rest looked up from reference TRBV5-6 and TRBJ1-1): DAGVTQSPTHLIKTRGQQVTLRCSPKSGHDTVSWYQQALGQGPQFIFQYYEEEERQRGNFPDRFSGHQFPNYSSELNVNALLLGDSALYLCASSLVAVLNTEAFFGQGTRLTVV.

Many counts were recorded for this clonotype. J is TRBJ1-6 and V is TRBV4-1; D gene unclear. CDR1 and CDR2 from the germline V gene are MGHRA and YSYEKL. Deletions cut 1 base from V and 7 bases from J, with 2 bases between. The CDR3 consists of 12 residues. The CDR3: CASSQGNSPLHF. The CDR3 bases are TGCGCCAGCAGCCAAGGAAATTCACCCCTCCACTTT.